This T cell receptor beta chain is drawn from a study of shared clonotypes between healthy human individuals. Findings and limits, study-wide: Rarefaction demonstrated incomplete sorted-subset sequencing despite large depth.

V was trimmed by 6 bases and J by 0 bases, leaving 12 bases between them. CDR1 and CDR2 from the germline V gene are MNHEY and SMNVEV (reference sequence). The CDR3 length is 15 residues. Naivety among CD8 cells was defined by CD45RO negativity and positive CCR7 selection, thereby excluding terminally differentiated effector memory CD45RA+ cells. With respect to this clone: Its target is not known.

Genomic DNA of every subset was divided equally among multiple immunoSEQ plates. Tens of thousands of T cell genomes (approximately 180 ng DNA) went into each sorted-subset replicate. Source study methods: Filtering differed since immunoSEQ provided only junctions, with no quality scores. Using immunoSEQ multiplex PCR, the repertoire was profiled, and TCRdb retains in-frame clones only, with some absent. For V, J and clone size, that table is used; D and trimming come from the DNA. Altogether some 1,900,000 clones are present, about 94% being singletons, with the ten largest covering 1.2%. This sequence was found in a man aged 18 to 30 in good health. The J gene is TRBJ2-1, the V gene TRBV27; a weak D match, TRBD2 (6 bases). Sample: naive CD8+ T cells sorted from blood. CDR3 nucleotides: TGTGCCAGCAGCCGCCTCGGGGGCTCCTACAATGAGCAGTTCTTC. Translated, it gives CASSRLGGSYNEQFF.